These 14 T cell receptor beta chains were sequenced from one sample in a study of Ad26.COV2.S vaccination and SARS-CoV-2 variants. TCRdb keeps only in-frame clones here, not all; method: immunoSEQ multiplex PCR. The sample lists 440,000 or so clones; 80% to 95% were seen once. Treatment here: over 15 received Ad26.COV2.S at low or high dose, single or two shots; 5 received placebo; per-sample allocation not given. Samples came from day 63 after the first vaccine or placebo injection. The input for sequencing was peripheral blood, taken in a trial of Ad26.COV2.S vaccine versus placebo. These receptors came from a person aged 18-65 years who received the Ad26.COV2.S COVID-19 vaccine or a placebo.

The chain is built from TRBV5-1 and TRBJ2-2, with D tentatively TRBD2 (5 bases). V was cut by 4 bases and J by 7 bases, with 17 bases left in between. The CDR3 spans 15 residues. In germline, CDR1 is SGHRS, CDR2 YFSETQ. The DNA of the CDR3 is TGCGCCAGCAGCCCTCGCTTCGGGGTTGGCGGGGAGCTGTTTTTT. This encodes CASSPRFGVGGELFF.

V is TRBV5-1 and J is TRBJ1-5; maybe TRBD1 (6 bases). Germline V gene data show CDR1 as SGHRS and CDR2 as YFSETQ. CDR3 length: 15 residues. V lost 0 bases and J 3 bases, leaving 10 bases between the germline ends. This CDR3 reads CASSLAPGANQPQHF. The CDR3, as DNA: TGCGCCAGCAGCTTGGCCCCAGGGGCCAATCAGCCCCAGCATTTT. The variable domain in full, with the rest retrieved from reference TRBV5-1 and TRBJ1-5, is KAGVTQTPRYLIKTRGQQVTLSCSPISGHRSVSWYQQTPGQGLQFLFEYFSETQRNKGNFPGRFSGRQFSNSRSEMNVSTLELGDSALYLCASSLAPGANQPQHFGDGTRLSIL.

This sequence joins TRBV7-2 and TRBJ2-5; 9 bases agree with TRBD2. Germline CDR1 reads SGHTA; CDR2 reads FQGNSA. The CDR3 sequence is 15 residues long. V dropped 5 bases and J dropped 4; count of bases not matched to a gene: 8. The CDR3: CASSTSGLALETQYF. Written as DNA, the CDR3 is TGTGCCAGCAGCACATCGGGACTAGCTCTAGAGACCCAGTACTTC.

This chain joins TRBV30 and TRBJ1-1; possibly TRBD1 for D (5 bases). This CDR3 region has 14 residues. Trimming took 2 bases from V and 6 from J, leaving 16 bases between them. Germline values: CDR1 GTSNPN, CDR2 SVGIG (reference sequence). CDR3: CAWSNEGTRAEAFF. In DNA form, the CDR3 reads TGTGCCTGGAGTAACGAGGGGACGAGGGCTGAAGCTTTCTTT.

The chain is built from TRBV19 and TRBJ1-1, with TRBD1 as a possible D gene (5 bases). The CDR3 covers 14 residues. Trimming shortened V by 4 bases and J by 2 bases, and 11 bases separated the two germline ends. The germline V gene encodes CDR1 LNHDA and CDR2 SQIVND (reference sequence). CDR3 DNA: TGTGCCAGTAGTAGGGCGGGGGTAAACACTGAAGCTTTCTTT. This encodes CASSRAGVNTEAFF.

The sample holds a few counts of this clone. This chain uses TRBV14 with TRBJ2-1; 9 bases fit TRBD1. Germline CDR1 reads SGHDN; CDR2 reads FVKESK. This CDR3 is 15 amino acids long. J gave up 3 bases and V 4 bases, and 4 bases lay outside the gene matches. This CDR3 is CASSPGQGFYNEQFF. The CDR3 DNA follows: TGTGCCAGCAGCCCGGGACAGGGATTCTACAATGAGCAGTTCTTC.

The chain combines TRBV11-2 with TRBJ2-3; no clear D gene. This CDR3 spans 15 amino acids. Deletions cut 5 bases from V and 2 bases from J, with 14 bases between. Germline CDR1 reads SGHAT; CDR2 reads FQNNGV. Here the CDR3 DNA reads TGTGCCAGCAGCCCAGATAGTAGCATCACAGATACGCAGTATTTT. Translation gives CASSPDSSITDTQYF.

The genes are TRBV25-1 and TRBJ2-2; TRBD1 matches 9 bases. The CDR3 runs to 15 residues. Germline CDR1 MGHDK, CDR2 SYGVNS. The V segment lost 9 bases and the J segment 5 bases; nucleotides outside the gene matches: 10. The CDR3: CASKLTGGRTGELFF. For the CDR3, the DNA is TGTGCCAGTAAGCTTACAGGGGGCCGAACCGGGGAGCTGTTTTTT.

The chain combines TRBV5-6 with TRBJ2-7; D is unresolved. V gave up 1 base and J gave up 3 bases, with 5 bases separating them. Germline loops: CDR1 SGHDT, CDR2 YYEEEE. CDR3 length: 12 residues. CDR3 amino acids: CASSLPNYEQYF. The CDR3 DNA is TGTGCCAGCAGCTTGCCGAACTACGAGCAGTACTTC.

This chain connects TRBV27 to TRBJ1-6, with 9 positions matching TRBD1. Germline V CDR1 and CDR2: MNHEY, SMNVEV (reference sequence). This CDR3 has 13 amino acids. V lost 9 bases, J lost 7 bases, and 4 bases stayed unmatched. The CDR3 spells CASRTGENSPLHF. CDR3 nucleotides: TGTGCCAGTCGGACAGGGGAAAATTCACCCCTCCACTTT.

This clone was seen a single time. The gene calls are TRBV6-5 and TRBJ2-7; 8 nucleotides match TRBD1. The CDR3 length is 15 residues. Germline V CDR1 and CDR2: MNHEY, SVGAGI. With 2 bases clipped from V and 0 bases from J, the junction kept 3 bases outside the gene matches. This CDR3 reads CASSYGDRISYEQYF. CDR3 nucleotides: TGTGCCAGCAGTTACGGGGACAGGATCTCCTACGAGCAGTACTTC.

The chain is built from TRBV30 and TRBJ2-7, with 10 bases that match TRBD1. CDR1 is GTSNPN, CDR2 SVGIG, per germline (reference sequence). This CDR3 has 13 residues. Trimming cost V 3 bases and J 5 bases; bases outside gene matches: 4. The CDR3 coding sequence is TGTGCCTGGAGGCCAGACAGGGGGCACGAGCAGTACTTC. Its protein product is CAWRPDRGHEQYF.

This clone was seen once. This rearrangement joins TRBV6-5 to TRBJ1-1; D is ambiguous. Germline V CDR1 and CDR2: MNHEY, SVGAGI. V lost 5 bases to trimming and J lost 5 bases, with 9 bases between them. The CDR3 is 12 residues long. CDR3 sequence reads: CASSKRDTEAFF. In DNA form, the CDR3 reads TGTGCCAGCAGTAAACGGGATACTGAAGCTTTCTTT.

The V call is TRBV7-8, the J call TRBJ2-2; D unresolved. Trimming shortened V by 1 base and J by 7 bases, and 13 bases separated the two germline ends. Germline assignment: CDR1 SGHVS and CDR2 FQNEAQ. The CDR3 extends over 15 amino acids. CDR3 amino acids: CASSLVVSRVGELFF. CDR3 bases: TGTGCCAGCAGCTTAGTTGTTAGCCGGGTCGGGGAGCTGTTTTTT.